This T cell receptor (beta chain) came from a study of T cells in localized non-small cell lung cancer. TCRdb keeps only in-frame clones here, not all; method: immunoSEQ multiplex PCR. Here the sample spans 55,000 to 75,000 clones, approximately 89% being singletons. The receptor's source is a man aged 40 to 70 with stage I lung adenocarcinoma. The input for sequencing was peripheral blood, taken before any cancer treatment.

For the CDR3, the DNA is TGTGCCAGCGGCAGCGGGACCGCGAACACCGGGGAGCTGTTTTTT. It translates to CASGSGTANTGELFF. The J gene is TRBJ2-2, the V gene TRBV5-5, with TRBD2 matching 7 bases. This CDR3 comprises 15 residues. Unmatched junction bases numbered 6, after V lost 7 bases and J lost 0 bases. Germline V gene sequence: CDR1 SGHKS, CDR2 YYEKEE (reference sequence).